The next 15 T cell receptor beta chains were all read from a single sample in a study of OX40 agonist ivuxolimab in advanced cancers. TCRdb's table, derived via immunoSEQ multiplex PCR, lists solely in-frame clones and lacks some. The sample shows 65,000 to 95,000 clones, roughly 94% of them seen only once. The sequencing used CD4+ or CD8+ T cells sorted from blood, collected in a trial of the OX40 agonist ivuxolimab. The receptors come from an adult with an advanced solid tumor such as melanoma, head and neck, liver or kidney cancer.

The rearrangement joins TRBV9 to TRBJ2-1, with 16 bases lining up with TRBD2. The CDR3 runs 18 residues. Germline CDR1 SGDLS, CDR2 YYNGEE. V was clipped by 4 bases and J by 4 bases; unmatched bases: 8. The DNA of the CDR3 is TGTGCCAGCAGCCCCGGGACTAGCGGGGGGGCTTCATACAATGAGCAGTTCTTC. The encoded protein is CASSPGTSGGASYNEQFF.

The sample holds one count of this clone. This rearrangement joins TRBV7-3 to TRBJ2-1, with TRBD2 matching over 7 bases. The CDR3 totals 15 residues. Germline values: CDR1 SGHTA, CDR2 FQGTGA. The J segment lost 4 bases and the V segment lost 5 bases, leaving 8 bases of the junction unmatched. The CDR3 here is CASSPTSAGYNEQFF. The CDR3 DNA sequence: TGTGCCAGCAGCCCCACTAGCGCCGGATACAATGAGCAGTTCTTC.

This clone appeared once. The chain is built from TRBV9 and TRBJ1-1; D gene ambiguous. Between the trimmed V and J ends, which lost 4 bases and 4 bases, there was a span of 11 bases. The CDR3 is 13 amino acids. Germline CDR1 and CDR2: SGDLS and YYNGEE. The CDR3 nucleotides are TGTGCCAGCAGCCCGGCGATGGGCACTGAAGCTTTCTTT. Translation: CASSPAMGTEAFF.

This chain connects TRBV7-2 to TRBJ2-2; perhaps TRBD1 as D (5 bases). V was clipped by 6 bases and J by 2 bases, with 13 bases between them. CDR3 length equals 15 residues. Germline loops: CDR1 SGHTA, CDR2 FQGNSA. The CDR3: CASSSGHLNTGELFF. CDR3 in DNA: TGTGCCAGCAGTTCCGGACACCTAAACACCGGGGAGCTGTTTTTT.

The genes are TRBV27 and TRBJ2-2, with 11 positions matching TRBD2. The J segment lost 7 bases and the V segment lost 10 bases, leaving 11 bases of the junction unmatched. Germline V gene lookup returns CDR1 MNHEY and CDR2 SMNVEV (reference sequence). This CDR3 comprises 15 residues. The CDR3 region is CATQISGRANGELFF. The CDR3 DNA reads TGTGCCACGCAAATTAGCGGGAGGGCGAACGGGGAGCTGTTTTTT.

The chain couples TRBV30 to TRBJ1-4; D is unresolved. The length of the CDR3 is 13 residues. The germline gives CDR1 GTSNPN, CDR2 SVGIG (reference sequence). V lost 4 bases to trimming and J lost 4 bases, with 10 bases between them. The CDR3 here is CAWKWPVNEKLFF. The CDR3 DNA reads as TGTGCCTGGAAGTGGCCGGTTAATGAAAAACTGTTTTTT.

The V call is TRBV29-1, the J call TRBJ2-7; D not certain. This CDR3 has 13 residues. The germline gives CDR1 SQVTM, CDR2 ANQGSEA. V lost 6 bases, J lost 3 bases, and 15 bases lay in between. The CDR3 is CSVHGPPGYEQYF. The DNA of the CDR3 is TGCAGCGTCCACGGTCCCCCTGGCTACGAGCAGTACTTC.

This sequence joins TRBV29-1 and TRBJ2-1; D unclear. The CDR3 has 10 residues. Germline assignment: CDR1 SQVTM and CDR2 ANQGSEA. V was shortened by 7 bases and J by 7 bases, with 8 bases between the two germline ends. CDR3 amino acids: CSALTNEQFF. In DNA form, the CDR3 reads TGCAGCGCACTAACAAATGAGCAGTTCTTC.

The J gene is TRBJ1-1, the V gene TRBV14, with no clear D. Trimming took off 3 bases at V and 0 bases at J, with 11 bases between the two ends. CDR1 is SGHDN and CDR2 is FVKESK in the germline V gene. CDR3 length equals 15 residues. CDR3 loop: CASSHDWVLNTEAFF. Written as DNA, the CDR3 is TGTGCCAGCAGCCATGACTGGGTTCTGAACACTGAAGCTTTCTTT.

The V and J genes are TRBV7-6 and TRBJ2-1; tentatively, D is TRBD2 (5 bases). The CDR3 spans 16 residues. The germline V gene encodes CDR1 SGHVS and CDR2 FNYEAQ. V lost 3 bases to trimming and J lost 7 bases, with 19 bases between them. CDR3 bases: TGTGCCAGCAGCTTGGGGTGGGGAGCGGAGGCGAATGAGCAGTTCTTC. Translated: CASSLGWGAEANEQFF.

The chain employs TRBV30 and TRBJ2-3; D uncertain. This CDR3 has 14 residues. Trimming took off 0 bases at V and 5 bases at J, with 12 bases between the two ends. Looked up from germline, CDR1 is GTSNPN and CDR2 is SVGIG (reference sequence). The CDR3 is CAWSVSSLKDTQYF. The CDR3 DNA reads TGTGCCTGGAGTGTGTCAAGTCTGAAAGATACGCAGTATTTT.

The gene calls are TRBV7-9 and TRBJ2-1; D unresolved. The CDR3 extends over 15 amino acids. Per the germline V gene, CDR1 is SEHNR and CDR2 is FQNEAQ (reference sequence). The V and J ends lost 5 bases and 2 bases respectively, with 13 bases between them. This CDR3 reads CASSPGYGTYNEQFF. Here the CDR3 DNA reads TGTGCCAGCAGCCCCGGGTATGGAACCTACAATGAGCAGTTCTTC.

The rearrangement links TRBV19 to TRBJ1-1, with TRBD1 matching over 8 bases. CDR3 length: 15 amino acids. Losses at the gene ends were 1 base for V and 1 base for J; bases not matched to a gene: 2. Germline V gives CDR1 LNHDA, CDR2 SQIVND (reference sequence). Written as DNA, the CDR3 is TGTGCCAGTAGTATAGGAGGGACAGGGAACACTGAAGCTTTCTTT. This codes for CASSIGGTGNTEAFF.

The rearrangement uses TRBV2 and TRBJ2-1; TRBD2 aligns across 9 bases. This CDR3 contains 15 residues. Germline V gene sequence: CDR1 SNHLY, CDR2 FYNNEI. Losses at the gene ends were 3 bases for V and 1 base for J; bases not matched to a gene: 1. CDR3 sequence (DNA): TGTGCCAGCAGTGATAGCGGGAGATCCTACAATGAGCAGTTCTTC. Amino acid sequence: CASSDSGRSYNEQFF.

The CDR3 nucleotides are TGTGCCAGCACCCCCGTCGTCAGATCCTACGAGCAGTACTTC. Translation: CASTPVVRSYEQYF. The chain uses TRBV6-5 and TRBJ2-7; D is uncertain. CDR3 length equals 14 residues. CDR1 is MNHEY and CDR2 is SVGAGI in the germline V gene. Trimming stripped 7 bases from V and 1 base from J, with 14 bases between.